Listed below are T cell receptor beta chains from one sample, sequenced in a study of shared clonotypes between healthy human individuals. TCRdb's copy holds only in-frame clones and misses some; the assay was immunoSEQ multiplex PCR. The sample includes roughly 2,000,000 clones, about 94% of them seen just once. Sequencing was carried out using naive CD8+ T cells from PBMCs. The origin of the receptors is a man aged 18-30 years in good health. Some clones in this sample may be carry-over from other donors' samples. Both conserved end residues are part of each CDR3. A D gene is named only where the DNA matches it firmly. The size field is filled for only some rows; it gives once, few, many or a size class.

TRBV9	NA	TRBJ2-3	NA	CASSVNDDTQYF	TGTGCCAGCAGCGTAAATGATGATACGCAGTATTTT
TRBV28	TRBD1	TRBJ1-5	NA	CASSGGTDPGPNQPQHF	TGTGCCAGCAGTGGCGGGACAGACCCTGGGCCCAATCAGCCCCAGCATTTT
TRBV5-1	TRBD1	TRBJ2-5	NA	CASRKGTGSQETQYF	TGCGCCAGCAGGAAGGGGACAGGTTCCCAAGAGACCCAGTACTTC
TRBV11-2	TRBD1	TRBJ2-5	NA	CASSLGTGGQRETQYF	TGTGCCAGCAGCTTGGGGACAGGAGGGCAGCGGGAGACCCAGTACTTC
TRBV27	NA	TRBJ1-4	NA	CASSEKTSPTTNEKLFF	TGTGCCAGCAGTGAAAAGACTTCCCCTACAACTAATGAAAAACTGTTTTTT
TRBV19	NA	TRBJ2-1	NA	CASSMGGVEQFF	TGTGCCAGTAGTATGGGCGGAGTCGAGCAGTTCTTC
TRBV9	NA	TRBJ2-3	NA	CASSVGTEPDTQYF	TGTGCCAGCAGCGTAGGTACTGAACCAGATACGCAGTATTTT
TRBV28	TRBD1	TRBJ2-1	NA	CASKVRGLQLAYNEQFF	TGTGCCAGCAAGGTCAGGGGGCTCCAACTAGCCTACAATGAGCAGTTCTTC
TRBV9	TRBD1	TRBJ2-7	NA	CASSPKGQISSYEQYF	TGTGCCAGCAGCCCTAAGGGACAGATCAGCTCCTACGAGCAGTACTTC
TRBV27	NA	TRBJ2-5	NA	CASSFGVTQYF	TGTGCCAGCAGTTTTGGCGTGACCCAGTACTTC
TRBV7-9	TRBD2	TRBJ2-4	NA	CASSGGDLAKNIQYF	TGTGCCAGCAGTGGGGGGGATTTAGCCAAAAACATTCAGTACTTC
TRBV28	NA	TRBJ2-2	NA	CASSSQGEENTGELFF	TGTGCCAGCAGTTCCCAGGGGGAGGAGAACACCGGGGAGCTGTTTTTT
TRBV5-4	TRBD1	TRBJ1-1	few	CASSLTGEATEAFF	TGTGCCAGCAGCTTGACAGGGGAGGCCACTGAAGCTTTCTTT
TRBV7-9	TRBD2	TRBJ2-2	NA	CASSFGRLSTGELFF	TGTGCCAGCAGCTTCGGGAGGCTATCCACCGGGGAGCTGTTTTTT
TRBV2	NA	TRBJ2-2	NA	CASAGRAPGELFF	TGTGCCTCCGCCGGAAGGGCCCCCGGGGAGCTGTTTTTT
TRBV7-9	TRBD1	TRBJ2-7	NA	CASSLQLGTGAEQYF	TGTGCCAGCAGCTTACAACTTGGGACAGGGGCAGAGCAGTACTTC
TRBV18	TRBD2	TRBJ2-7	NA	CASSPGLAGGYYEQYF	TGTGCCAGCTCACCAGGACTAGCGGGAGGTTACTACGAGCAGTACTTC
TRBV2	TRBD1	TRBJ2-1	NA	CATAGTGGLYNEQFF	TGTGCCACAGCCGGGACAGGGGGCCTCTACAATGAGCAGTTCTTC
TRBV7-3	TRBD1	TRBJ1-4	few	CASSLRGRPEKLFF	TGTGCCAGCAGCCTCAGGGGGCGCCCTGAAAAACTGTTTTTT
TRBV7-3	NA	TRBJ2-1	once	CASSLRGGGQEQFF	TGTGCCAGCAGCTTAAGGGGCGGGGGCCAAGAGCAGTTCTTC
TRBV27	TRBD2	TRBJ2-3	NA	CASSPLAGVGTDTQYF	TGTGCCAGCAGTCCCCTAGCGGGAGTAGGGACAGATACGCAGTATTTT
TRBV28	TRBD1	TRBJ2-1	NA	CASSGHSRDRANNEQFF	TGTGCCAGCAGTGGACACAGTCGGGACAGGGCGAACAATGAGCAGTTCTTC
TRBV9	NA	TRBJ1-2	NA	CASSVVPGTYGYTF	TGTGCCAGCAGCGTAGTCCCAGGGACCTATGGCTACACCTTC
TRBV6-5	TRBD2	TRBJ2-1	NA	CASRPYGGSMDEQFF	TGTGCCAGCAGGCCTTACGGCGGGAGCATGGATGAGCAGTTCTTC
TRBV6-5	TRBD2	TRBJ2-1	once	CASSYLIGGGEQFF	TGTGCCAGCAGTTACCTCATAGGCGGGGGTGAGCAGTTCTTC
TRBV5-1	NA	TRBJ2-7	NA	CASSHDTDQQYF	TGCGCCAGCAGCCACGACACGGATCAGCAGTACTTC
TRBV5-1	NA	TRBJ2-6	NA	CASSLEPSGANVLTF	TGCGCCAGCAGCTTGGAGCCGTCTGGGGCCAACGTCCTGACTTTC
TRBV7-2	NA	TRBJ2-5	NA	CASSLTGYDTQYF	TGTGCCAGCAGCTTGACAGGTTATGACACCCAGTACTTC
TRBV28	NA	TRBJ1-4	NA	CASLWGERKKLFF	TGTGCCAGCCTATGGGGGGAGAGGAAGAAACTGTTTTTT
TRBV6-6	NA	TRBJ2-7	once	CASSYSSVIGYEQYF	TGTGCCAGCAGTTACTCGAGCGTGATAGGGTACGAGCAGTACTTC
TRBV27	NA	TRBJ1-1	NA	CASTPTEGTEAFF	TGTGCCAGCACTCCTACAGAGGGGACTGAAGCTTTCTTT
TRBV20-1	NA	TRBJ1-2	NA	CSARMADGYTF	TGCAGTGCTAGAATGGCTGATGGCTACACCTTC
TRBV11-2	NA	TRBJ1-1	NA	CASSLSWSEAFF	TGTGCCAGCAGCCTTAGCTGGTCTGAAGCTTTCTTT
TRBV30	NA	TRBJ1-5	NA	CAWSAGDQPQHF	TGTGCCTGGAGTGCAGGGGATCAGCCCCAGCATTTT
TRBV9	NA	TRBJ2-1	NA	CASSVGREPSLGYNEQFF	TGTGCCAGCAGCGTAGGACGGGAGCCCTCCCTTGGGTACAATGAGCAGTTCTTC
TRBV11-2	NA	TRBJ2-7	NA	CASSTRDSGYYEQYF	TGTGCCAGCAGCACCCGGGACTCGGGCTACTACGAGCAGTACTTC
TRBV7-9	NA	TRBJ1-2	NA	CASSPRTDLGYTF	TGTGCCAGCAGCCCCCGGACTGATCTAGGCTACACCTTC
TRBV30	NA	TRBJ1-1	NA	CAWSVGYTEAFF	TGTGCCTGGAGTGTGGGATACACTGAAGCTTTCTTT
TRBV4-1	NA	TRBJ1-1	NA	CASSQDETGGLEAFF	TGCGCCAGCAGCCAAGATGAAACAGGTGGGCTGGAAGCTTTCTTT
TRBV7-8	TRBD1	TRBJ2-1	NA	CASSTHRGPYNEQFF	TGTGCCAGCAGCACCCACAGGGGACCCTACAATGAGCAGTTCTTC
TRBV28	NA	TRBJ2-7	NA	CASTTGFSGEQYF	TGTGCCAGCACCACGGGCTTTTCAGGCGAGCAGTACTTC
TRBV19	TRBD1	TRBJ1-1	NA	CASSFTGAVEAFF	TGTGCCAGTAGTTTTACAGGGGCCGTTGAAGCTTTCTTT
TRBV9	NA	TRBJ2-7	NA	CASSVDDSVEQYF	TGTGCCAGCAGCGTAGATGACAGCGTCGAGCAGTACTTC
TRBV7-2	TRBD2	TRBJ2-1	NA	CASSPLGGRYNEQFF	TGTGCCAGCAGCCCCTTGGGCGGGAGGTACAATGAGCAGTTCTTC
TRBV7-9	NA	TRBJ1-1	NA	CASRVNLGSPAEAFF	TGTGCCAGCAGGGTAAACCTAGGGTCTCCAGCTGAAGCTTTCTTT
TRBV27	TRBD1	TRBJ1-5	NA	CASSIQGLGQPQHF	TGTGCCAGCAGTATACAGGGGCTGGGTCAGCCCCAGCATTTT
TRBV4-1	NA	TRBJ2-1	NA	CASSPIGDEQFF	TGCGCCAGCAGCCCAATAGGCGATGAGCAGTTCTTC
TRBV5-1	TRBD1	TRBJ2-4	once	CASSLGTGGEDIQYF	TGCGCCAGCAGCCTCGGGACAGGGGGCGAGGACATTCAGTACTTC
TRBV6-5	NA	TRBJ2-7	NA	CASSQPRLGSYEQYF	TGTGCCAGCAGCCAACCTCGACTAGGCTCCTACGAGCAGTACTTC